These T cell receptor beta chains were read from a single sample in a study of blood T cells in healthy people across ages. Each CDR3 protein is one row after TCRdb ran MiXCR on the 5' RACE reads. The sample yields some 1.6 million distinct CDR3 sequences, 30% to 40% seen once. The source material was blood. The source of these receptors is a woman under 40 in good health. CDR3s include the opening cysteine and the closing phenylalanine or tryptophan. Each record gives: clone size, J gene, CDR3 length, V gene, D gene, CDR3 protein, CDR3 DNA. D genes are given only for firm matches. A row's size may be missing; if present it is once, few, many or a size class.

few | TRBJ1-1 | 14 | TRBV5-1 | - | CASSLAAKNTEAFF | TGCGCCAGCAGCTTGGCCGCCAAGAACACTGAAGCTTTCTTT
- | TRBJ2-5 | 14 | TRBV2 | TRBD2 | CASTRTSLQETQYF | TGTGCCAGCACCCGGACTAGCCTCCAAGAGACCCAGTACTTC
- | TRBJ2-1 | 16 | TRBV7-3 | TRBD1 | CASSPDRRLPCNEQFF | TGTGCCAGCAGCCCGGACAGGAGGCTGCCCTGCAATGAGCAGTTCTTC
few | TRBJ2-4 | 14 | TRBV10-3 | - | CAISEKAGVNIQYF | TGTGCCATCAGTGAGAAGGCAGGGGTAAACATTCAGTACTTC
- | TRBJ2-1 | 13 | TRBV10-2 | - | CASSELGKDEQFF | TGCGCCAGCAGTGAGTTGGGCAAAGATGAGCAGTTCTTC
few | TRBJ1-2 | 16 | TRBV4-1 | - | CASSQGGEAANYGYTF | TGCGCCAGCAGCCAAGGGGGGGAGGCCGCTAACTATGGCTACACCTTC
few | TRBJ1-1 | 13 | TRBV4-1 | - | CASSHPTEIEAFF | TGCGCCAGCAGCCATCCGACAGAGATTGAAGCTTTCTTT
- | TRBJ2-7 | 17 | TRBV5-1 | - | CASSLGPGQPPGYEQYF | TGCGCCAGTAGCTTGGGCCCTGGACAGCCGCCAGGTTACGAGCAGTACTTC
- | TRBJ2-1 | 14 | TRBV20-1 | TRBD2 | CSASGRPPPIEQFF | TGCAGTGCTAGCGGGAGGCCCCCCCCAATTGAGCAGTTCTTC
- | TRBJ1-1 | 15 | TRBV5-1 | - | CASSLEPGVNTEAFF | TGCGCCAGCAGCTTGGAGCCAGGGGTGAACACTGAAGCTTTCTTT
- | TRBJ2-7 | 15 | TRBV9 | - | CASSVEGTGVNGQYF | TGTGCCAGCAGCGTAGAAGGGACCGGGGTAAATGGGCAGTACTTC
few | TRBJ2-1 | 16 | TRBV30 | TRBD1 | CAWSDAHRGLVNEQFF | TGTGCCTGGAGTGACGCCCACAGGGGGCTTGTCAATGAGCAGTTCTTC
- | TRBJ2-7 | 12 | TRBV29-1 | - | CSVGGAGGEQYF | TGCAGCGTTGGAGGGGCAGGAGGCGAGCAGTACTTC
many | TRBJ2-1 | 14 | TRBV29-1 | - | CSVKSGQLYNEQFF | TGCAGCGTCAAGTCGGGACAACTATACAATGAGCAGTTCTTC
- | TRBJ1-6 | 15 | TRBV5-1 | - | CASSLEQLLNSPLHF | TGCGCCAGCAGCTTGGAACAGCTACTAAATTCACCCCTCCACTTT
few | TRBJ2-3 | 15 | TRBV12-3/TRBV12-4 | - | CASSPRLVSTDAQYF | TGTGCCAGCAGCCCTAGACTAGTGAGCACAGATGCGCAGTATTTT
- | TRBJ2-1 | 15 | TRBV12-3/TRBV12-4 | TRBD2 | CASSQRTSGSYEQFF | TGTGCCAGCAGTCAGCGGACTAGCGGGAGTTATGAGCAGTTCTTC
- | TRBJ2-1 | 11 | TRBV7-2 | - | CASSPQSERFF | TGTGCCAGCAGCCCTCAAAGTGAGCGGTTCTTC
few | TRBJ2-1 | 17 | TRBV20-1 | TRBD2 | CSARNPGTSGSMNEQFF | TGCAGTGCTAGAAACCCCGGGACTAGCGGGAGTATGAATGAGCAGTTCTTC
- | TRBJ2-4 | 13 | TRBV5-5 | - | CASSIGPSNIQYF | TGTGCCAGCAGCATCGGACCGTCAAACATTCAGTACTTC
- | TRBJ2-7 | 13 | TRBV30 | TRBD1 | CAWSRDSYYEQYF | TGTGCCTGGAGTAGGGACAGCTACTACGAGCAGTACTTC
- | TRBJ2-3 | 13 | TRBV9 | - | CASSVNVGDTQYF | TGTGCCAGCAGCGTTAACGTCGGAGATACGCAGTATTTT
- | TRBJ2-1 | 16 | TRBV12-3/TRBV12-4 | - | CASSLGGAATYNEQFF | TGTGCCAGCAGTTTAGGGGGGGCCGCCACCTACAATGAGCAGTTCTTC
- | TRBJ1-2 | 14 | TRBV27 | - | CASSLSGTYYGYTF | TGTGCCAGCAGTTTATCCGGGACTTACTATGGCTACACCTTC
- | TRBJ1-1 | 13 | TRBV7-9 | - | CASSLYTNTEAFF | TGTGCCAGCAGCTTATATACGAACACTGAAGCTTTCTTT
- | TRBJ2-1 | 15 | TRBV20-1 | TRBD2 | CSAREWAGSPNEQFF | TGCAGTGCGCGGGAGTGGGCAGGTAGCCCCAATGAGCAGTTCTTC
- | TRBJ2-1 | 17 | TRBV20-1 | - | CSARPSAGTSTYNEQFF | TGCAGTGCTAGGCCGAGCGCCGGGACGAGTACCTACAATGAGCAGTTCTTC
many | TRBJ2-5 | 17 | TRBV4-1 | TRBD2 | CASSQALSGGIQETQYF | TGCGCCAGCAGCCAAGCTTTGAGCGGGGGCATCCAAGAGACCCAGTACTTC
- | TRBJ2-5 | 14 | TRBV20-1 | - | CSAIVLGDRETQYF | TGCAGTGCTATCGTCCTAGGGGATAGGGAGACCCAGTACTTC
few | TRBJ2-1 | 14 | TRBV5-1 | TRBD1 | CASSGGQGPGEQFF | TGCGCCAGCAGCGGGGGACAGGGGCCAGGGGAGCAGTTCTTC
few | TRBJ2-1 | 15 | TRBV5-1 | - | CASRRTGDTYNEQFF | TGCGCCAGCAGGCGAACGGGGGATACATACAATGAGCAGTTCTTC
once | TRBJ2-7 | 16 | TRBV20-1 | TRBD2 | CSARDDLLAGAYEQYF | TGCAGTGCTAGAGATGACCTCCTAGCGGGTGCCTACGAGCAGTACTTC
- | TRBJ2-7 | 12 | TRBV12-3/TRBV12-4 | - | CASSLSKFEQYF | TGTGCCAGCAGTTTAAGTAAATTCGAGCAGTACTTC
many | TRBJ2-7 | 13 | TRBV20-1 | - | CSARVPGSYEQYF | TGCAGTGCTAGAGTACCGGGGTCTTACGAGCAGTACTTC
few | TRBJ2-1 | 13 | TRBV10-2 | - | CASSESVAHEQFF | TGCGCCAGCAGTGAGTCGGTAGCCCACGAGCAGTTCTTC
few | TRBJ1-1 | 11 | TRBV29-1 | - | CSVVVGTEAFF | TGCAGCGTTGTGGTTGGCACTGAAGCTTTCTTT
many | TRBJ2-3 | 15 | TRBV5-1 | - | CASSLYSDGTDTQYF | TGCGCCAGCAGCTTGTATTCAGACGGAACAGATACGCAGTATTTT
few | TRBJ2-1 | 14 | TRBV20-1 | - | CSASEEALYNEQFF | TGCAGTGCTAGTGAGGAGGCCCTTTACAATGAGCAGTTCTTC
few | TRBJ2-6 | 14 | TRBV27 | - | CASRRYSGANVLTF | TGTGCCAGCAGACGTTACTCTGGGGCCAACGTCCTGACTTTC
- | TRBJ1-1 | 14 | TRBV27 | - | CASRLGHTNTEAFF | TGTGCCAGCAGGTTGGGTCACACAAACACTGAAGCTTTCTTT
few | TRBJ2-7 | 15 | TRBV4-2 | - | CASSPTPGMVNEQYF | TGTGCCAGCAGCCCGACCCCGGGTATGGTCAACGAGCAGTACTTC
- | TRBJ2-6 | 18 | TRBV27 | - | CASTASVVISSGANVLTF | TGTGCCAGCACCGCCTCAGTGGTTATTTCCTCTGGGGCCAACGTCCTGACTTTC
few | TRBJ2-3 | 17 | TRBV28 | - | CASSLYSGEGVTDTQYF | TGTGCCAGCAGTTTATATAGCGGTGAGGGGGTCACAGATACGCAGTATTTT
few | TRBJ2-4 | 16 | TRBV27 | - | CASSSLADLAKNIQYF | TGTGCCAGCAGTTCCTTAGCGGACCTAGCCAAAAACATTCAGTACTTC
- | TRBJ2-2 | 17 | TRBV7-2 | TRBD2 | CASSSRGGAGRDGELFF | TGTGCCAGCAGCTCGAGGGGTGGCGCGGGGAGGGACGGGGAGCTGTTTTTT
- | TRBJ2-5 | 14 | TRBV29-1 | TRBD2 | CSHTSAGRQETQYF | TGCAGCCACACTAGCGCGGGGCGCCAAGAGACCCAGTACTTC
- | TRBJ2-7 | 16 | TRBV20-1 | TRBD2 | CSATGDSLAGSYEQYF | TGCAGTGCCACAGGGGATTCGCTAGCGGGGTCCTACGAGCAGTACTTC
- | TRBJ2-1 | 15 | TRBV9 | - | CASSVGGGNYNEQFF | TGTGCCAGCAGCGTAGGAGGGGGGAACTACAATGAGCAGTTCTTC
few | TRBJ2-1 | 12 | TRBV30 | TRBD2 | CALGFSGRDLFF | TGTGCCCTGGGGTTTAGCGGGAGAGATCTGTTCTTC